Described below is a single T cell receptor beta chain sequence and its context. Its specificity is unknown. The source of the sample is a study of memory CD4+ T cells and cytomegalovirus serostatus. The wider study: Of the healthy Belgian adults, roughly ten were CMV seropositive and more than 20 seronegative.

Germline V gives CDR1 SGHTA, CDR2 FQGNSA. The CDR3 is 15 residues long. Trimming pared 1 base from V and 10 bases from J, leaving 16 bases between. Here immunoSEQ multiplex PCR was the method, and the copy in TCRdb shows in-frame clones only, minus some. Among roughly 49,000 clones listed, 82% were seen once. Regarding the study as a whole: About 40% of the 164 known CMV-associated TCRbeta sequences appeared in CD4+ memory. CMV serostatus prediction reached median AUC roughly 0.95, or 0.91 with US-trained model.

The sort gate was single viable CD3+CD4+CD8-CD45RO+ cells for memory CD4+ T cells. The TCR originated in an adult in good health and CMV-seronegative. The sequencing sample was made of memory CD4+ T cells from blood. This rearrangement joins TRBV7-2 to TRBJ1-4; D gene ambiguous. The CDR3 sequence is CASSLVTSGLGKLFF. For the CDR3, the DNA is TGTGCCAGCAGCTTAGTCACATCTGGGCTTGGAAAACTGTTTTTT.